The T cell receptor (beta chain) described here comes from a study of shared clonotypes between healthy human individuals. Study background: The study drew on two women and a few men aged 18 to 49 as donors.

Profiled with immunoSEQ multiplex PCR; TCRdb holds only in-frame clones, not every one. The profile covers 2 million to 3 million clones, with just over 90% appearing a single time and roughly 0.14% taken by the ten largest. This clone appeared a single time. The CDR3 totals 13 residues. The J gene is TRBJ1-2, the V gene TRBV12-2; the listed D gene, TRBD1, was not tested against the DNA. TRBV12-2 is annotated as a pseudogene. This clonotype was obtained from a man aged 18 to 29 in good health. Sequencing was performed on naive CD4+ T cells sorted from blood. Subset indicated: CD45RA+ positively selected. CDR3 loop: CASRRPGHPLLTF. The DNA for the CDR3 is TGTGCAAGTCGCCGCCCGGGACACCCACTATTAACCTTC.